This passage covers 25 T cell receptor beta chains from one sample sequenced in a study of shared clonotypes between healthy human individuals (dated by TCRdb to about 2020). Preparation of the library involved the immunoSEQ multiplex PCR assay. This immuneACCESS table, as held by TCRdb, lists in-frame sequences with V and J called but not all clones. Of the missing ones, under half trace to an unresolved V gene in checked studies; the others have no known cause. Within this sample are fewer than 850,000 clones, with about 96% of them counted one time only. The ten largest clonotypes hold 0.2% to 0.25% of the sample. For the CD8 naive samples, CD45RO-negative cells were positively selected for CCR7, yielding a CD45RA+CCR7+ population from which TemRA cells were excluded. Material for sequencing was naive CD8+ T cells sorted from blood. This specimen's cell subset or site label, per the study, means: CD45RA+CCR7+. Every receptor here comes from a man aged 25 to 40 in good health.

This CDR3 is CASSQDMGAYYEQYF. In nucleotides, the CDR3 is TGTGCCAGCAGCCAAGATATGGGGGCCTACTACGAGCAGTACTTC. V usage is TRBV14 and J usage is TRBJ2-7; maybe TRBD1 (6 bases). CDR3 length: 15 residues. The V and J ends lost 0 bases and 3 bases respectively, with 12 bases between them. Germline V gene data show CDR1 as SGHDN and CDR2 as FVKESK.

The rearrangement uses TRBV5-6 and TRBJ1-2, with 8 bases lining up with TRBD1. Germline V gene sequence: CDR1 SGHDT, CDR2 YYEEEE. The CDR3 length is 15 residues. Trimming cost V 1 base and J 2 bases; bases outside gene matches: 4. The CDR3 bases are TGTGCCAGCAGCTTGTCAGGACAGGGCAACTATGGCTACACCTTC. Protein: CASSLSGQGNYGYTF.

The chain is built from TRBV27 and TRBJ2-2; TRBD2 aligns across 11 bases. CDR3 size: 18 residues. The V and J ends lost 4 bases and 0 bases, in that order; junction bases with no gene match: 7. CDR1 is MNHEY, CDR2 SMNVEV, per germline (reference sequence). CDR3 coding DNA: TGTGCCAGCAGTTATTTCACTAGCGGGAGCGCGAACACCGGGGAGCTGTTTTTT. This codes for CASSYFTSGSANTGELFF.

The gene calls are TRBV15 and TRBJ2-1; 13 bases match TRBD2. Per germline, CDR1 LNHNV and CDR2 YYDKDF (reference sequence). This CDR3 is 14 amino acids long. The V gene end was trimmed by 5 bases and the J gene end by 5 bases; junction bases not matched to a gene: 0. The CDR3: CATSGLAGDNEQFF. Written as DNA, the CDR3 is TGTGCCACCAGCGGACTAGCGGGAGACAATGAGCAGTTCTTC. Drawing the rest from reference TRBV15 and TRBJ2-1, the complete variable domain is DAMVIQNPRYQVTQFGKPVTLSCSQTLNHNVMYWYQQKSSQAPKLLFHYYDKDFNNEADTPDNFQSRRPNTSFCFLDIRSPGLGDTAMYLCATSGLAGDNEQFFGPGTRLTVL.

The chain carries TRBV2 and TRBJ1-2; D may be TRBD1 (6 bases). V lost 2 bases and J 4 bases, leaving 11 bases between the germline ends. CDR1 is SNHLY, CDR2 FYNNEI, per germline. CDR3 length equals 14 residues. The CDR3 region has the DNA TGTGCCAGCAGTGAACGGGGGGCGGGCTATGGCTACACCTTC. Translated, it gives CASSERGAGYGYTF. Full variable domain (missing parts from reference TRBV2 and TRBJ1-2): EPEVTQTPSHQVTQMGQEVILRCVPISNHLYFYWYRQILGQKVEFLVSFYNNEISEKSEIFDDQFSVERPDGSNFTLKIRSTKLEDSAMYFCASSERGAGYGYTFGSGTRLTVV.

This clone occurred once. V gene TRBV29-1 combines with J gene TRBJ2-1; D uncertain. The length of the CDR3 is 13 residues. Between the trimmed V and J ends, which lost 4 bases and 3 bases, there was a span of 10 bases. Germline V gene sequence: CDR1 SQVTM, CDR2 ANQGSEA. This CDR3 reads CSVVGLLYNEQFF. DNA for the CDR3: TGCAGCGTTGTAGGCCTACTCTACAATGAGCAGTTCTTC.

V gene TRBV15 combines with J gene TRBJ2-7, with D perhaps TRBD2 (6 bases). CDR3 size: 15 residues. CDR1 is LNHNV and CDR2 is YYDKDF in the germline V gene (reference sequence). Trimming left V 3 bases short and J 3 bases short, with 15 bases between. The CDR3: CATSSPGTSGYEQYF. The CDR3 coding sequence is TGTGCCACCAGCAGCCCCGGGACTTCGGGCTACGAGCAGTACTTC.

This chain connects TRBV13 to TRBJ2-1, with TRBD1 as a possible D gene (5 bases). The V end lost 5 bases, the J end lost 1 base, and 9 bases lay between the germline ends. The germline V gene has CDR1 PRHDT and CDR2 FYEKMQ (reference sequence). The CDR3 extends over 14 amino acids. The CDR3 sequence is CASSPGFSYNEQFF. The CDR3 nucleotides read TGTGCCAGCAGCCCAGGGTTTTCCTACAATGAGCAGTTCTTC.

V and J are TRBV7-3 and TRBJ2-3; 8 nucleotides match TRBD2. The CDR3 spans 18 residues. Germline trimming cut 6 bases from V and 5 bases from J; bases unmatched to any gene: 19. Germline CDR1 and CDR2: SGHTA and FQGTGA. CDR3 residues: CASSPLGTGTRGVDTQYF. The CDR3 coding sequence is TGTGCCAGCAGTCCACTCGGAACCGGGACTAGGGGAGTAGATACGCAGTATTTT.

Here the CDR3 reads CASSHGSGNQPQHF. The CDR3 bases are TGCGCCAGCAGTCACGGTTCCGGCAATCAGCCCCAGCATTTT. The chain uses TRBV10-2 and TRBJ1-5; D remains unclear. Per germline, CDR1 WSHSY and CDR2 SAAADI. V was clipped by 5 bases and J by 2 bases, with 10 bases between them. CDR3 size: 14 residues.

The chain recombines TRBV11-3 with TRBJ2-2; 8 bases map to TRBD2. CDR1 is SGHNT and CDR2 is YENEEA in the germline V gene. This CDR3 is built from 13 residues. After removal of 5 bases from V and 8 bases from J, the junction contained 4 bases not matched to a gene. As DNA, the CDR3 is TGTGCCAGCAGCCCCTTAGCGGGAGGGGAGCTGTTTTTT. This translates into CASSPLAGGELFF.

The chain joins TRBV27 to TRBJ2-7; D not certain. Trimming removed 3 bases at V and 6 bases at J, with 6 bases between. The length of the CDR3 is 11 residues. CDR1 and CDR2 (germline): MNHEY, SMNVEV (reference sequence). The CDR3 DNA sequence: TGTGCCAGCAGTTTCCGGTCCGAGCAGTACTTC. Translation: CASSFRSEQYF.

The chain uses TRBV12-2 and TRBJ1-2. TRBV12-2 represents a pseudogene. The CDR3 runs 16 residues. The DNA of the CDR3 is TGTGCAAGTCGCCGGGTCCTAAGGGCGTTTCAAAGTGGCTACACCTTC. Translated: CASRRVLRAFQSGYTF.

This sequence joins TRBV5-8 and TRBJ2-2; the D is unclear. Germline CDR1 reads SGHTS; CDR2 reads YDEGEE. The V end lost 0 bases, the J end lost 7 bases, and 13 bases lay between the germline ends. CDR3 size: 15 residues. This chain's CDR3 is CASSLGQRGFGELFF. The CDR3, as DNA: TGTGCCAGCAGCTTGGGGCAGCGAGGTTTCGGGGAGCTGTTTTTT.

This chain connects TRBV27 to TRBJ2-7; D uncertain. The germline V gene encodes CDR1 MNHEY and CDR2 SMNVEV (reference sequence). This CDR3 has 13 residues. The V gene lost 0 bases and the J gene lost 6 bases, with 9 bases spanning the gap. CDR3 sequence reads: CASSLSRLSEQYF. DNA for the CDR3: TGTGCCAGCAGTTTATCCCGGTTGAGCGAGCAGTACTTC.

V is TRBV7-8 and J is TRBJ2-1; D might be TRBD2 (6 bases). Germline V lookup: CDR1 SGHVS, CDR2 FQNEAQ. The CDR3 runs to 14 residues. The V and J ends lost 1 base and 4 bases respectively, with 8 bases between them. For the CDR3, the DNA is TGTGCCAGCAGCTTAGAGGGGAGGTACAATGAGCAGTTCTTC. It is translated as CASSLEGRYNEQFF.

This chain connects TRBV6-6 to TRBJ1-1; D gene unclear. The V gene lost 2 bases and the J gene lost 1 base, with 8 bases spanning the gap. The CDR3 runs to 14 residues. Germline V CDR1 and CDR2: MNHNY, SVGAGI (reference sequence). The CDR3 nucleotides are TGTGCCAGCAGTTACCAGGCGTCGAACACTGAAGCTTTCTTT. It translates to CASSYQASNTEAFF.

The chain is built from TRBV2 and TRBJ2-5; 11 positions agree with TRBD1. From germline, CDR1 is SNHLY and CDR2 FYNNEI. The CDR3 is made up of 16 amino acids. The trim removed 5 bases at V and 5 bases at J, leaving 10 bases unmatched. The CDR3 DNA reads as TGTGCCAGCAGTAAAGTGGACAGGGGGCGCGGGGAGACCCAGTACTTC. Protein sequence: CASSKVDRGRGETQYF.

The chain links TRBV10-3 to TRBJ2-7, with TRBD1 identical over 8 bases. The junction had 7 bases not matched to a gene; V was cut back by 6 bases and J by 3 bases. The CDR3 extends over 14 amino acids. In germline, CDR1 is ENHRY, CDR2 SYGVKD. The CDR3 protein is CAISESTGGYEQYF. The CDR3 region has the DNA TGTGCCATCAGCGAATCAACAGGGGGCTACGAGCAGTACTTC.

This CDR3 is CASSTGLAGEETQYF. In nucleotides, the CDR3 is TGTGCCAGCAGCACAGGACTAGCGGGGGAAGAGACCCAGTACTTC. The chain uses TRBV7-9 and TRBJ2-5; 13 bases match TRBD2. This CDR3 spans 15 amino acids. Per germline, CDR1 SEHNR and CDR2 FQNEAQ (reference sequence). Trimming at V came to 5 bases and at J to 3 bases, leaving 3 bases not matched to a gene.

The chain is built from TRBV28 and TRBJ2-5; the match to TRBD1 covers 7 bases. Per germline, CDR1 MDHEN and CDR2 SYDVKM. Unmatched junction bases numbered 8, after V lost 6 bases and J lost 1 base. This CDR3 spans 15 amino acids. The CDR3, as DNA: TGTGCCAGCAGAACGGAGACAGGGACCCAAGAGACCCAGTACTTC. Translation gives CASRTETGTQETQYF.

CDR3 sequence: CAISEFPGTANTEAFF. The DNA for the CDR3 is TGTGCCATCAGTGAGTTTCCGGGGACAGCGAACACTGAAGCTTTCTTT. This chain uses TRBV10-3 with TRBJ1-1, with TRBD1 identical over 7 bases. J was trimmed by 1 base and V by 1 base; bases with no gene match: 6. CDR1 ENHRY and CDR2 SYGVKD come from the germline V gene. CDR3 length equals 16 residues.

The rearrangement uses TRBV29-1 and TRBJ1-4, with D hard to call. Germline-derived CDR1 and CDR2 are SQVTM and ANQGSEA. The CDR3 is made up of 12 amino acids. Trimming removed 6 bases at V and 4 bases at J, with 9 bases between. The CDR3 nucleotides are TGCAGCGTGGCTGTAGGTAATGAAAAACTGTTTTTT. It codes for CSVAVGNEKLFF.

The chain couples TRBV9 to TRBJ2-3; TRBD1 or TRBD2 may be the D gene (5 bases each). Germline-derived CDR1 and CDR2 are SGDLS and YYNGEE. V was cut by 4 bases and J by 0 bases, with 12 bases left in between. The CDR3 consists of 15 residues. The CDR3 coding sequence is TGTGCCAGCAGCTCGGGGCCCTCTAGCACAGATACGCAGTATTTT. Encoded protein: CASSSGPSSTDTQYF. Based on the CDR3 plus reference TRBV9 and TRBJ2-3, the full variable domain is DSGVTQTPKHLITATGQRVTLRCSPRSGDLSVYWYQQSLDQGLQFLIQYYNGEERAKGNILERFSAQQFPDLHSELNLSSLELGDSALYFCASSSGPSSTDTQYFGPGTRLTVL.

V and J are TRBV29-1 and TRBJ1-2; D not certain. Germline V lookup: CDR1 SQVTM, CDR2 ANQGSEA. V lost 3 bases and J 5 bases, leaving 16 bases between the germline ends. The CDR3 totals 14 residues. Here the CDR3 DNA reads TGCAGCGTTGAGGAGGAGGAAGGGTTGTATGGCTACACCTTC. Translating it yields CSVEEEEGLYGYTF.